This T cell receptor (beta chain) was profiled in a study of breast tumors, draining lymph nodes, adjacent tissues. This clonotype was detected many times. Its target is not known. The CDR3 has 14 amino acids. The V segment lost 2 bases and the J segment 5 bases; nucleotides outside the gene matches: 5. The germline V gene encodes CDR1 KGHSH and CDR2 LQKENI. Findings of the study overall: Tumor TCR diversity was below lymph nodes but above nontumor tissue.

TCRdb reprocessed the multiplex PCR reads via MiXCR and lists one record per CDR3 protein. Seen here are 50,000 to 65,000 distinct CDR3 sequences, under 55% observed once, and the top ten hold 10%. Sequencing was done on a sample of breast tumor tissue. This clonotype was obtained from a female donor with breast cancer. Some clones in this sample may be carry-over from other donors' samples. V gene TRBV18 combines with J gene TRBJ2-5; 7 bases are a match to TRBD2. The DNA of the CDR3 is TGTGCCAGCTCACCAGGTGCGGGGGACGAGACCCAGTACTTC. Its protein is CASSPGAGDETQYF.